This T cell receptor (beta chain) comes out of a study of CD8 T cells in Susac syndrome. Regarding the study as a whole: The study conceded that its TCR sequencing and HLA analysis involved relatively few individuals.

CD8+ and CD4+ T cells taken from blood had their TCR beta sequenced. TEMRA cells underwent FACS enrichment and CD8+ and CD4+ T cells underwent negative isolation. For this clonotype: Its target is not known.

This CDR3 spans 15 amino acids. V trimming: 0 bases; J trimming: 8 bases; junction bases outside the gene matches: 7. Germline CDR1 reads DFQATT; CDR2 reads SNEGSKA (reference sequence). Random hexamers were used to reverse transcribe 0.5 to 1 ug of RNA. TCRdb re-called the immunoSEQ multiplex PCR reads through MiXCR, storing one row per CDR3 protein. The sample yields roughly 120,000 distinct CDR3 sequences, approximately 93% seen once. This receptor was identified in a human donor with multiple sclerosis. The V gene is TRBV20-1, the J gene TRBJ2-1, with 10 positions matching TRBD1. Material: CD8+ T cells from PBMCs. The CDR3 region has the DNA TGCAGTGCTAGAGATCCGGGACAGGGGATCGATGAGCAGTTCTTC. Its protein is CSARDPGQGIDEQFF.